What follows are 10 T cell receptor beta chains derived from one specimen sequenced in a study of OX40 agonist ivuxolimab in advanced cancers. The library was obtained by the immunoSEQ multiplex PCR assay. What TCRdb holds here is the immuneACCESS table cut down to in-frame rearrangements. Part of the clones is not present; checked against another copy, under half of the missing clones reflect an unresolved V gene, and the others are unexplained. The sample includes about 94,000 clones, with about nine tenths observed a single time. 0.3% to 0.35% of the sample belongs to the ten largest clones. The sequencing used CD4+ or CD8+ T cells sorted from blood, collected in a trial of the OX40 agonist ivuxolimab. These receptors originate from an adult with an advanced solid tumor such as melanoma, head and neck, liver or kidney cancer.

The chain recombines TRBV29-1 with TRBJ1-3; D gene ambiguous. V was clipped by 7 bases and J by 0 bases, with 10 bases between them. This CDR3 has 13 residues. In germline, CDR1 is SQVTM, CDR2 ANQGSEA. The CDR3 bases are TGCAGCGGGACTCTGAGCTCTGGAAACACCATATATTTT. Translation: CSGTLSSGNTIYF.

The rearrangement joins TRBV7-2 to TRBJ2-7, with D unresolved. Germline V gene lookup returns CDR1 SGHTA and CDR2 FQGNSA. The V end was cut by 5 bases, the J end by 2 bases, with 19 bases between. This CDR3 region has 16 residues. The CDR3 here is CASSRNHRTETYEQYF. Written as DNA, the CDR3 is TGTGCCAGCAGCCGTAACCATCGGACGGAGACCTACGAGCAGTACTTC.

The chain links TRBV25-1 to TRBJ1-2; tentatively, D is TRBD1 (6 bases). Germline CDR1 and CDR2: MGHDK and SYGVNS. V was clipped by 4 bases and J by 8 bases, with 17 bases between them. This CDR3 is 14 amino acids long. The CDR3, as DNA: TGTGCCAGCAGTGGGGGCCTCTCACAGGGCGGCTACACCTTC. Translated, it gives CASSGGLSQGGYTF.

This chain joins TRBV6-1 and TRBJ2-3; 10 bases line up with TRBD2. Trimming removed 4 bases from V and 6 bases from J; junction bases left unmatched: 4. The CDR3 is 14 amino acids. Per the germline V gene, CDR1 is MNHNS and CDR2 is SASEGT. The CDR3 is CASSAGTSVDTQYF. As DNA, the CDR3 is TGTGCCAGCAGTGCGGGGACTAGCGTTGATACGCAGTATTTT.

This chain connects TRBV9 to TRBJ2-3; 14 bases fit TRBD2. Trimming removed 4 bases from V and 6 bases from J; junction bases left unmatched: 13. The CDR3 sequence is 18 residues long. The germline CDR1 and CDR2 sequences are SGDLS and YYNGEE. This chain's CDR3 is CASSSTTTSGGAKDTQYF. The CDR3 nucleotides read TGTGCCAGCAGCTCCACAACGACTAGCGGGGGGGCCAAGGATACGCAGTATTTT.

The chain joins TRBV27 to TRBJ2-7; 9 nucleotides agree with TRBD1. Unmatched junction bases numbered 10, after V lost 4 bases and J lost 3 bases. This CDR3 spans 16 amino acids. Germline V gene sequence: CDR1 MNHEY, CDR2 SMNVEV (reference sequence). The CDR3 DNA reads TGTGCCAGCAGTTCCCTCGGAGCGACAGGGGGCTACGAGCAGTACTTC. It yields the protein CASSSLGATGGYEQYF.

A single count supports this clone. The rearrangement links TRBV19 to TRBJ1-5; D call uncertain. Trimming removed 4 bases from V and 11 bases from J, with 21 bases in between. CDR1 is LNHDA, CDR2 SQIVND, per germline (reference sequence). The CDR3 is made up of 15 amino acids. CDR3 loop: CASSSGEAANRAQHF. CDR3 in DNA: TGTGCCAGTAGTAGCGGGGAGGCGGCTAACCGGGCCCAGCATTTT.

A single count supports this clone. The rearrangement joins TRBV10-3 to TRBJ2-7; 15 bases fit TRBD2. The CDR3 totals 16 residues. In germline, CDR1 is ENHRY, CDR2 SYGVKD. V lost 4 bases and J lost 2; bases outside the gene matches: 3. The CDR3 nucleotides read TGTGCCATCAGTGGAGGGACTAGCGGGGGGACCTACGAGCAGTACTTC. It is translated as CAISGGTSGGTYEQYF.

CDR3 nucleotides: TGTGCCACCAGCCCCAGGGGGTTCCTGGAAAAACTGTTTTTT. Residues: CATSPRGFLEKLFF. The chain combines TRBV15 with TRBJ1-4; 7 bases map to TRBD1. The CDR3 spans 14 residues. Trimming removed 5 bases from V and 8 bases from J; junction bases left unmatched: 8. Germline CDR1 and CDR2: LNHNV and YYDKDF (reference sequence). The full variable domain, rest sourced from reference TRBV15 and TRBJ1-4, is DAMVIQNPRYQVTQFGKPVTLSCSQTLNHNVMYWYQQKSSQAPKLLFHYYDKDFNNEADTPDNFQSRRPNTSFCFLDIRSPGLGDTAMYLCATSPRGFLEKLFFGSGTQLSVL.

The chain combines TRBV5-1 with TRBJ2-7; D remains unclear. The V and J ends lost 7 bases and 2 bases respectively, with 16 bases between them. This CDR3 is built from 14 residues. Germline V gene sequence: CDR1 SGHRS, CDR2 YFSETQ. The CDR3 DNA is TGCGCCAGCCGCTCGACACCAGCGACCTACGAGCAGTACTTC. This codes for CASRSTPATYEQYF.